The clone carrying this T cell receptor (beta chain) occurred a few times. Its antigen is unidentified. This sample was taken from a study of T-cell memory formation after mild COVID-19. Study at large: TCR clusters largely stayed donor specific. Findings and limits, study-wide: Pre-infection memory harbored some responding clones, suggesting cross-reactive memory joined. The main location of contracting CD4+ clones was CM and EM, and that of contracting CD8+ clones was EMRA. Whereas later expanders leaned CD4+, clones contracting day 15 to 85 showed a balanced CD4/CD8 makeup.

The CDR3 covers 12 residues. Trimming left V 3 bases short and J 4 bases short, with 6 bases between. TCRdb re-called the 5' RACE reads through MiXCR, storing one row per CDR3 protein. The sample lists fewer than 50,000 distinct CDR3 sequences; 7.3% were seen once. The TCR comes from a man younger than 35 who had mild COVID-19 (a few samples of this study predate the infection). Cell type and time point are not known. The gene calls are TRBV12-3 or TRBV12-4 and TRBJ1-2; no clear D gene. Sequences were obtained from PBMCs or a T cell subset sorted from them (not recorded which). CDR3 sequence (DNA): TGTGCCAGCAGTTTGGAAACCTATGGCTACACCTTC. Protein product: CASSLETYGYTF.